These 16 T cell receptor beta chains were all obtained from the same sample, sequenced in a study of identical twins (dated by TCRdb to the mid-2010s). Libraries came from 5' RACE. The listed sequencing device is Illumina HiSeq 2000. The raw public data were reprocessed by TCRdb itself: fastp quality trimming at Q25, MiXCR clonotype calling, in-frame beta chains only. CDR3 protein sequences are deduplicated, and each keeps its most common genes and DNA. The sample contains some 900,000 distinct CDR3 sequences, about 12% of them found a single time. The ten most abundant clones make up roughly 1.5% of the sample. The same data also contributed to another study, on yellow fever vaccine responses in identical twins.

The source material was PBMCs. These TCRs come from a woman aged 18-29 years in good health.

This clonotype was observed at least ten times. The V and J genes are TRBV11-1 and TRBJ2-3; D possibly matches TRBD1 or TRBD2 (5 bases each). The germline V and J ends were trimmed by 5 bases and 0 bases, with 12 bases remaining between them. CDR1 and CDR2 from the germline V gene are SGHAT and FQDESV (reference sequence). The CDR3 extends over 15 amino acids. CDR3 region: CASSPLGASTDTQYF. CDR3 DNA: TGTGCCAGCAGCCCCCTCGGGGCTAGCACAGATACGCAGTATTTT.

Only a few counts were recorded for this clonotype. The V call is TRBV27, the J call TRBJ2-7; 9 bases map to TRBD2. The CDR3 length is 15 residues. Germline loops: CDR1 MNHEY, CDR2 SMNVEV (reference sequence). V trimming: 6 bases; J trimming: 5 bases; junction bases outside the gene matches: 11. CDR3 in DNA: TGTGCCAGCAGGAGCGGGAGGTCTTTTGGAGACGAGCAGTACTTC. It is translated as CASRSGRSFGDEQYF.

This clonotype occurred a few times. This rearrangement joins TRBV9 to TRBJ1-2; possible D gene TRBD1, 5 bases. Trimming removed 3 bases from V and 5 bases from J, with 17 bases in between. CDR3 size: 15 residues. The germline V gene encodes CDR1 SGDLS and CDR2 YYNGEE. The CDR3 DNA sequence: TGTGCCAGCAGCGGTGTCGGGGGTCTGTCGTATGGCTACACCTTC. Translating it yields CASSGVGGLSYGYTF.

This chain connects TRBV20-1 to TRBJ2-2; D is perhaps TRBD1 (5 bases). This CDR3 region has 14 residues. Germline V CDR1 and CDR2: DFQATT, SNEGSKA (reference sequence). The V end was cut by 1 base, the J end by 1 base, with 7 bases between. The CDR3: CSARGQKNTGELFF. The CDR3 DNA is TGCAGTGCTAGAGGACAGAAGAACACCGGGGAGCTGTTTTTT.

With respect to this clonotype: The junction and the germline gene differ at one end; a read error may be behind it. This chain joins TRBV7-4 and TRBJ2-2; 7 positions agree with TRBD1. The CDR3 runs 16 residues. The V gene's germline CDR1 is SGHVT and CDR2 SQSDAQ. The DNA of the CDR3 is TGTGCCAGCAGCCCACACAGGGGCGCGAACACCGGGGAGCTTTTTTTT. Protein product: CASSPHRGANTGELFF.

Only a few counts were recorded for this clonotype. The V gene is TRBV12-3 or TRBV12-4, the J gene TRBJ1-1; 7 positions agree with TRBD1. The trim removed 2 bases at V and 11 bases at J, leaving 8 bases unmatched. CDR3 size: 13 residues. Here the CDR3 reads CASSLKGAGAAFF. CDR3 in DNA: TGTGCCAGCAGTTTAAAGGGGGCGGGCGCGGCTTTCTTT.

This clonotype was counted between two and nine times. The J gene is TRBJ1-3, the V gene TRBV7-9; 9 positions agree with TRBD1. V lost 0 bases, J lost 4 bases, and 7 bases stayed unmatched. This CDR3 spans 17 amino acids. The germline CDR1 and CDR2 sequences are SEHNR and FQNEAQ (reference sequence). CDR3 region: CASSLASRDRAGNTIYF. The DNA of the CDR3 is TGTGCCAGCAGCTTAGCGTCACGGGACAGGGCAGGAAACACCATATATTTT.

J is TRBJ2-1 and V is TRBV20-1, with unresolved D. Germline V gene data show CDR1 as DFQATT and CDR2 as SNEGSKA (reference sequence). This CDR3 has 13 residues. V gave up 0 bases and J gave up 12 bases, with 15 bases separating them. The CDR3 sequence is CSARDILPGRQFF. CDR3 in DNA: TGCAGTGCTAGAGATATCCTGCCGGGTAGGCAGTTCTTC.

The chain combines TRBV21-1 with TRBJ2-3. TRBV21-1 constitutes a pseudogene. This CDR3 region has 15 residues. The CDR3 region is CASSKPRRSTDTQYF. DNA of the CDR3: TGTGCCAGCAGCAAACCTCGCAGAAGCACAGATACGCAGTATTTT.

This clonotype was counted many times. The rearrangement joins TRBV5-1 to TRBJ2-3; D is undetermined. From germline, CDR1 is SGHRS and CDR2 YFSETQ. V lost 2 bases and J lost 0, with 13 bases in between. This CDR3 is 16 amino acids long. Written as DNA, the CDR3 is TGCGCCAGCAGCTTAAACAGAGAATTCAGCACAGATACGCAGTATTTT. Its protein is CASSLNREFSTDTQYF.

There are many counts of this clonotype. This rearrangement joins TRBV7-2 to TRBJ2-2; D remains ambiguous. Trimming shortened V by 5 bases and J by 5 bases, and 15 bases separated the two germline ends. This CDR3 has 15 amino acids. Germline V gene data show CDR1 as SGHTA and CDR2 as FQGNSA. The CDR3 DNA follows: TGTGCCAGCAGCCACCGGGCTGCCGGGACCGGGGAGCTGTTTTTT. It is translated as CASSHRAAGTGELFF.

This clonotype has more than one count but fewer than ten. The J gene is TRBJ2-7, the V gene TRBV5-6; possibly TRBD1 for D (5 bases). Trimming stripped 1 base from V and 0 bases from J, with 14 bases between. The CDR3 is 16 residues long. Looked up from germline, CDR1 is SGHDT and CDR2 is YYEEEE. Here the CDR3 reads CASSLSSGFSSYEQYV. The CDR3 nucleotides are TGTGCCAGCAGCTTGAGTTCAGGGTTTAGCTCCTACGAGCAGTACGTC.

This chain uses TRBV20-1 with TRBJ1-2; a weak D match, TRBD1 (5 bases). Germline assignment: CDR1 DFQATT and CDR2 SNEGSKA (reference sequence). Deletions cut 4 bases from V and 1 base from J, with 10 bases between. This CDR3 is 13 amino acids long. The CDR3 DNA follows: TGCAGTGCTACAGGGCTTGATAACTATGGCTACACCTTC. This gives the protein CSATGLDNYGYTF.

The chain links TRBV7-9 to TRBJ2-5; TRBD2 matches 7 bases. Germline values: CDR1 SEHNR, CDR2 FQNEAQ (reference sequence). After removal of 3 bases from V and 5 bases from J, the junction contained 3 bases not matched to a gene. CDR3 size: 13 residues. CDR3 sequence reads: CASSFWEGETQYF. CDR3 DNA sequence: TGTGCCAGCAGCTTCTGGGAGGGCGAGACCCAGTACTTC.

The sample holds a few counts of this clonotype. CDR3 nucleotide sequence: TGTGCCAGCAGTCCAGCTGGGGCACCCCACGAGCAGTACGTC. The encoded protein is CASSPAGAPHEQYV. The genes are TRBV28 and TRBJ2-7, with a tentative D call TRBD1 (5 bases). V lost 5 bases to trimming and J lost 5 bases, with 16 bases between them. The CDR3 is 14 residues long. Germline V lookup: CDR1 MDHEN, CDR2 SYDVKM.

The chain combines TRBV3-1 with TRBJ2-1; 9 bases align to TRBD1. Germline V CDR1 and CDR2: LGHDT, YNNKEL (reference sequence). The CDR3 is made up of 12 amino acids. J was trimmed by 10 bases and V by 8 bases; bases with no gene match: 6. The CDR3 spells CASGSGTGEQFF. The CDR3 DNA sequence: TGTGCCAGCGGGAGCGGGACAGGGGAGCAGTTCTTC.